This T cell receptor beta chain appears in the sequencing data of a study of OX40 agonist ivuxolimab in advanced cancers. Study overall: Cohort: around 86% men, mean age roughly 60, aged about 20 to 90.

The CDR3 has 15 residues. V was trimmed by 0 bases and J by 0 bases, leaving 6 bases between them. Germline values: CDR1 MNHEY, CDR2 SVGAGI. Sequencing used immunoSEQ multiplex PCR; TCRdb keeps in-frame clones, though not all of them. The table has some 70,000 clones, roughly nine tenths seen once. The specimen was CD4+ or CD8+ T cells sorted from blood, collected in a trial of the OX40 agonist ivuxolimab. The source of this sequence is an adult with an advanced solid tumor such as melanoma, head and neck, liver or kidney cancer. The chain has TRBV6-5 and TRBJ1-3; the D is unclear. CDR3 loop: CASSYSVGSGNTIYF. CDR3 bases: TGTGCCAGCAGTTACTCGGTCGGCTCTGGAAACACCATATATTTT.